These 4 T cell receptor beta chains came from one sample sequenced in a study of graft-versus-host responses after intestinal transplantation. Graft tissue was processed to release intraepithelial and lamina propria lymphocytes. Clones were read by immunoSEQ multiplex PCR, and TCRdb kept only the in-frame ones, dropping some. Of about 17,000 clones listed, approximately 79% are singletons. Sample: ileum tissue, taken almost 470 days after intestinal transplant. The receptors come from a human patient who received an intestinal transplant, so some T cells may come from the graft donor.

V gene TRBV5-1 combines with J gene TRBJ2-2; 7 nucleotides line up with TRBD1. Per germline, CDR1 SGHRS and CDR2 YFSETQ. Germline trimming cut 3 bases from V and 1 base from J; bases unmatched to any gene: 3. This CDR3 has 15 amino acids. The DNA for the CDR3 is TGCGCCAGCAGCTGGGACAGACAGAACACCGGGGAGCTGTTTTTT. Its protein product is CASSWDRQNTGELFF.

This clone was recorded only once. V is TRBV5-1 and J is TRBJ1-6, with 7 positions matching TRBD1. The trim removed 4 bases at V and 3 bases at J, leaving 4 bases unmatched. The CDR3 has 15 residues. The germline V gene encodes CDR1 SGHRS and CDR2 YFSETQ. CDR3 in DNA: TGCGCCAGCAGCCCGACAGGGATCTATAATTCACCCCTCCACTTT. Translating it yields CASSPTGIYNSPLHF.

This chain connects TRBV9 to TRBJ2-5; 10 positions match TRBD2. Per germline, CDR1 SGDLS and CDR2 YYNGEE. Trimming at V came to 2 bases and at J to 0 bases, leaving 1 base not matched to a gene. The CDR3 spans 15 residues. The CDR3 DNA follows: TGTGCCAGCAGCGTCGGGACTAGCGACCAAGAGACCCAGTACTTC. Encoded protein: CASSVGTSDQETQYF.

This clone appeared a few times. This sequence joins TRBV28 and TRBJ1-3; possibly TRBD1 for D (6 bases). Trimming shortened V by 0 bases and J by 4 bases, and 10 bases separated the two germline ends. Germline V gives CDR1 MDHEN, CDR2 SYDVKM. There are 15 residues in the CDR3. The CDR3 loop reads CASSLWGAMGNTIYF. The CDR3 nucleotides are TGTGCCAGCAGTTTATGGGGGGCGATGGGAAACACCATATATTTT.